This is a list of T cell receptor beta chains from one sample in a study of brain T cells in children with intractable seizures. Sequenced by immunoSEQ multiplex PCR; TCRdb stores in-frame clones only, minus some. The sample consists of roughly 23,000 clones, roughly 94% of them appearing once. The sample was peripheral blood, taken at surgery. Receptors originate from a boy between 10 and 17 years old with focal cortical dysplasia and intractable seizures. The conserved cysteine and the conserved F or W are not part of the CDR3 here. The order of the fields is clone size, D gene, V gene, J gene, CDR3 protein. The D gene is left open where the match is weak. For some rows the clone size is stated as once, few or many, or as a class when expanded; others skip it.

>once|NA|TRBV18|TRBJ2-7
ASSPGKSGALVYEQY
>NA|NA|TRBV11-2|TRBJ1-2
ASSPTGYGYT
>NA|TRBD1|TRBV18|TRBJ1-3
ASSPTQGAGNTIY
>NA|NA|TRBV5-6|TRBJ2-3
ASSPLGTDTQY
>once|TRBD1|TRBV11-1|TRBJ1-2
ASSLGTGAGYT
>NA|NA|TRBV7-3|TRBJ2-3
ASSFRHSAQDTQY
>NA|NA|TRBV24-1|TRBJ2-2
ATSDFWPNTGELF
>NA|TRBD1|TRBV27|TRBJ1-2
ASRQGTGYT
>once|NA|TRBV3-1/TRBV3-2|TRBJ1-1
ASSQVGGANTEAF
>NA|TRBD2|TRBV11-2|TRBJ2-1
ASRRGLLAGGTYNEQF
>NA|TRBD1|TRBV6-5|TRBJ1-1
ASSSRDSGTEAF
>NA|NA|TRBV11-2|TRBJ1-6
ASSSNWGAPLH
>NA|NA|TRBV6-4|TRBJ1-1
ASRSSGFRGTEAF
>NA|NA|TRBV24-1|TRBJ2-3
ATNDREDSTQY
>NA|NA|TRBV18|TRBJ1-1
ASSPVRGVKTEAF
>NA|NA|TRBV6-5|TRBJ1-3
ATGGNTIY
>NA|NA|TRBV18|TRBJ1-1
ASSPFTDNTEAF
>NA|TRBD1|TRBV2|TRBJ1-6
ASRDRAGSPLH
>few|NA|TRBV15|TRBJ1-1
ATSVGLGGTEAF
>NA|TRBD1|TRBV7-7|TRBJ1-6
ASSLVPPGQGYSPLH
>NA|NA|TRBV3-1/TRBV3-2|TRBJ2-5
ASTMKETQY
>NA|NA|TRBV6-5|TRBJ2-7
ASRDGAYEQY
>NA|NA|TRBV6-6|TRBJ1-2
ASSATGTPLYGYT
>NA|NA|TRBV28|TRBJ2-1
ASSRQSSYNEQF
>NA|NA|TRBV24-1|TRBJ2-3
ATSAIGGATRTDTQY
>NA|NA|TRBV28|TRBJ1-5
ASSVTGNNQPQH
>NA|NA|TRBV2|TRBJ2-5
ASSVGPQETQY
>NA|TRBD1|TRBV28|TRBJ1-5
ASSLTGNQPQH
>NA|NA|TRBV6-5|TRBJ1-2
ASSYAGRYGYT
>NA|NA|TRBV6-2/TRBV6-3|TRBJ2-2
ASSPFFVGYTGELF
>NA|TRBD1|TRBV19|TRBJ2-2
ASIRQGDYTGELF
>NA|NA|TRBV3-1/TRBV3-2|TRBJ2-5
ASSRRGEAETQY
>once|NA|TRBV9|TRBJ1-2
ASSVFEASIGYT
>NA|TRBD1|TRBV7-6|TRBJ1-1
ASSLRTGGKNTEAF
>NA|NA|TRBV3-1/TRBV3-2|TRBJ2-1
ASSRTGSSSAYNEQF
>NA|TRBD2|TRBV9|TRBJ2-1
ASSVATTSGGNEQF
>NA|NA|TRBV28|TRBJ2-1
ASSLGGGLNEQF
>once|NA|TRBV4-1|TRBJ1-4
ASSQEGRVGEKLF
>NA|NA|TRBV15|TRBJ2-1
ATSRDRLGVIEQF
>NA|NA|TRBV6-2/TRBV6-3|TRBJ1-6
ASSYRVMNSPLH
>few|NA|TRBV2|TRBJ2-1
ASSSTPGGRMQF
>once|NA|TRBV2|TRBJ1-1
ASSEYYPNTEAF
>NA|NA|TRBV4-1|TRBJ2-3
ASSQGTLGISADTQY
>few|NA|TRBV6-1|TRBJ1-1
ASSERVTEAF
>once|TRBD1|TRBV27|TRBJ1-2
ASSQKQGAFGYT
>NA|NA|TRBV18|TRBJ1-2
ASSPFRTDYGYT
>NA|TRBD1|TRBV11-2|TRBJ1-2
ASRKPGQGTYGYT
>NA|TRBD2|TRBV9|TRBJ2-1
ASSVGGGDSSYNEQF
>NA|NA|TRBV24-1|TRBJ1-2
ATSDGATRGYGYT
>NA|NA|TRBV4-1|TRBJ1-1
ASSQDRDTEAF
>NA|TRBD1|TRBV5-1|TRBJ2-1
ASSQPRQGPYNEQF
>NA|NA|TRBV6-1|TRBJ2-3
ASSEVVRGTDTQY